This T cell receptor beta chain came from a study of T cells in Graves' hyperthyroidism and ophthalmopathy. General study findings and limits: Most clonotypes that expanded in the thyroid above 0.001 also showed up in blood.

Ophthalmopathy patients showed a Clinical Activity Score of at least 3, NOSPECS grade of at least 4 and duration under 3 months. This CDR3 is 13 amino acids long. Trimming stripped 2 bases from V and 7 bases from J, with 10 bases between. The V gene's germline CDR1 is SGHAT and CDR2 FQDESV (reference sequence). Researchers amplified the TCR beta CDR3 regions from RNA transcripts. HTBI primers drove first-round RT-PCR of the TCR CDR3. From the multiplex PCR reads, TCRdb called clonotypes with MiXCR, one entry per CDR3 protein. The sample lists 490,000 or so distinct CDR3 sequences, around 15% seen once, with approximately 30% in the top ten. This clonotype was counted many times. The antigen is not known.

The chain couples TRBV11-1 to TRBJ2-3; unclear D gene. The sequenced sample was blood. This TCR derives from a woman aged 25 to 45 with Graves' ophthalmopathy. As DNA, the CDR3 is TGTGCCAGCAGCTTAACCCCAGGAAATACGCAGTATTTT. It yields the protein CASSLTPGNTQYF.